This T cell receptor (beta chain) is from a study of blood T cell repertoires in COVID-19. Across the study: Samples of COVID-19 (acute and convalescent) were obtained from the United States, Italy and Spain. T cells, B-cell-depleted T cells, or PBMCs supplied cDNA or gDNA.

The authors' processing: For nucleated cells, counts were estimated from reference gene primer amplification. TCRdb's copy holds only in-frame clones and misses some; the assay was immunoSEQ multiplex PCR. V and J calls and clone size are copied from that table; D and trimming were computed from the DNA. The table includes 250,000 to 350,000 clones, 89% detected once. Trimming cost V 2 bases and J 4 bases; bases outside gene matches: 5. Germline V gene sequence: CDR1 LGHDT, CDR2 YNNKEL (reference sequence). This CDR3 is built from 16 residues. Sequenced input: peripheral blood. The TCR originated in a man aged 18 to 30 who had recovered from COVID-19. The chain links TRBV3-1 (or the pseudogene TRBV3-2) to TRBJ2-1; TRBD2 agrees at 10 bases. This CDR3 reads CASSQPLAGAYNEQFF. CDR3 sequence (DNA): TGTGCCAGCAGCCAACCCCTAGCGGGGGCGTACAATGAGCAGTTCTTC.